This TCR beta chain derives from a study of cytomegalovirus exposure and HLA in healthy donors. Whole-study context: Under 85% of roughly 430 genotyped donors fell in the Caucasian-associated ancestry cluster.

PCR employed 60 Vbeta and 13 Jbeta primers. The data were produced by immunoSEQ multiplex PCR, yet TCRdb's version contains in-frame clones alone and is incomplete. The data show roughly 160,000 clones, 80% to 85% seen once. Points from the study as a whole: By HLA locus, TCR association rates varied in a later analysis, with DRB1 showing the most and HLA-C the fewest.

The germline V gene has CDR1 WSHSY and CDR2 SAAADI. There are 14 residues in the CDR3. V was cut by 3 bases and J by 5 bases, with 8 bases left in between. Remarks on this clone: What it binds is unknown.

The origin of this receptor is a male donor in good health and CMV-seronegative. The chain carries TRBV10-2 and TRBJ1-6; D is uncertain. Input material: PBMCs. CDR3 coding DNA: TGCGCCAGCAGTGATACAGAAGATAATTCACCCCTCCACTTT. Protein: CASSDTEDNSPLHF.